This T cell receptor (beta chain) was found in a study of T cells in women clearing cervical HPV infection. Study details: Controls gave blood once infection was undetectable; cases at lesion identification.

Profiled with immunoSEQ multiplex PCR; TCRdb holds only in-frame clones, not every one. Its table lists tens of thousands of clones. Findings and limits, study-wide: Controls had more TRBV6-7 (approximately 0.15%) than cases (around 0.11%).

Cervical HPV DNA detected by MY09/MY11 PCR, typed by dot-blot. A word on this clone: Its antigen is currently unknown. The read ends 3 residues early relative to the CDR3; the germline J gene fills the gap.

This CDR3 has 13 residues. CDR1 and CDR2 from the germline V gene are SEHNR and FQNEAQ (reference sequence). The chain joins TRBV7-9 to TRBJ2-3; D uncertain. The sequenced sample consisted of blood buffy coat. The clonotype originates from a woman between 18 and 75 years old with a cervical HPV16 infection that either progressed to CIN3+ or cleared (not recorded which). The part of the CDR3 DNA that was read is TGTGCCAGCAGCTTAGAGGAGCAAGGGACG. This codes for CASSLEEQGT. The full CDR3 protein reads CASSLEEQGTQYF. Combining the CDR3 with reference TRBV7-9 and TRBJ2-3 gives the whole variable domain DTGVSQNPRHKITKRGQNVTFRCDPISEHNRLYWYRQTLGQGPEFLTYFQNEAQLEKSRLLSDRFSAERPKGSFSTLEIQRTEQGDSAMYLCASSLEEQGTQYFGPGTRLTVL.